This TCR beta chain was captured by sequencing in a study of blood T cell repertoires in COVID-19. Sequenced by immunoSEQ multiplex PCR; TCRdb stores in-frame clones only, minus some. The repertoire includes under 55,000 clones, 90% of them detected once, and 3.5% to 5% sits in the top ten. Sequencing used peripheral blood. The sequence came from a human donor in a cohort sampled during active COVID-19.

The CDR3 region has the DNA TGTGCCAGCAGCTTAGGTCCCCTCTCGCCCCAGCATTTT. Protein sequence: CASSLGPLSPQHF. The chain carries TRBV7-2 and TRBJ1-5; D not resolved. The V gene lost 1 base and the J gene lost 9 bases, with 10 bases spanning the gap. Germline V lookup: CDR1 SGHTA, CDR2 FQGNSA. The CDR3 has 13 residues. The variable domain in full, with the rest retrieved from reference TRBV7-2 and TRBJ1-5, is GAGVSQSPSNKVTEKGKDVELRCDPISGHTALYWYRQSLGQGLEFLIYFQGNSAPDKSGLPSDRFSAERTGGSVSTLTIQRTQQEDSAVYLCASSLGPLSPQHFGDGTRLSIL.